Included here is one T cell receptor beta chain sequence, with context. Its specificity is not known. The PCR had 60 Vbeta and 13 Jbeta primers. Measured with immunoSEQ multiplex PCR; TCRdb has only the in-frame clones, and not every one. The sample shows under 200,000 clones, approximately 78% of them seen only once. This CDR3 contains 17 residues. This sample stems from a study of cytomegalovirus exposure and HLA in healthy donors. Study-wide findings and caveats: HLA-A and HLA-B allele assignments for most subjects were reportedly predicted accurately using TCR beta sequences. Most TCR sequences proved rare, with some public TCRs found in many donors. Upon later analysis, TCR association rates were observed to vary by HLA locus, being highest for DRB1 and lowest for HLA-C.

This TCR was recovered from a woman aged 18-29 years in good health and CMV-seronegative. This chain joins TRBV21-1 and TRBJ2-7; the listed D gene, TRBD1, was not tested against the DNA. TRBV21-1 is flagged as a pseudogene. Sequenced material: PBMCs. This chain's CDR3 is CASSTPLSRGRVGEQYF. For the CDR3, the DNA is TGTGCCAGCAGCACCCCCCTGAGCAGGGGTAGGGTAGGCGAGCAGTACTTC.